This T cell receptor beta chain is drawn from a study of identical twins. Overall study findings and caveats: Whereas memory repertoires showed no such difference, abundant cord blood beta clonotypes carried fewer insertions.

From the 5' RACE reads, TCRdb called clonotypes with MiXCR, one entry per CDR3 protein. The data contain a few hundred thousand distinct CDR3 sequences, about 13% of them singletons. This clonotype has more than one count but fewer than ten. Its specificity is unknown. The same specimen was also included in a second study, on yellow fever vaccine responses in identical twins.

The source is a woman between 18 and 30 years old in good health. Sequencing used memory (CD45RO+) T cells sorted from blood.

CDR3 coding DNA: TGCAGTGCCCAGAGGGCGTCGTGGCAGTTCTTC. Translation gives CSAQRASWQFF. The rearrangement links TRBV20-1 to TRBJ2-1; D might be TRBD2 (5 bases). The CDR3 is made up of 11 amino acids. Germline V gene lookup returns CDR1 DFQATT and CDR2 SNEGSKA (reference sequence). V lost 6 bases and J 12 bases, leaving 15 bases between the germline ends.